The 16 T cell receptor beta chains below were found in one sample sequenced in a study of T-cell reconstitution after alpha-beta-depleted transplantation in children. This sample's TCRbeta library carried unique molecular identifier barcodes. TCRdb reprocessed the PCR reads via MiXCR and lists one record per CDR3 protein. This sample yields a few hundred thousand distinct CDR3 sequences, of which about a quarter are seen a single time; 30% to 45% belongs to the top ten. This material consisted of PBMCs, taken before TCRalphabeta/CD19-depleted stem cell transplant. These receptor sequences come from a boy in the first two years of life with Wiskott-Aldrich syndrome, due to receive a stem cell transplant.

The CDR3 region has the DNA TGTGCCAGCAGTTACGTCGGGGCTAGTGGTAATGAGCAGTTCTTC. Encoded protein: CASSYVGASGNEQFF. The V gene is TRBV6-5, the J gene TRBJ2-1; D may be TRBD1 or TRBD2 (5 bases each). CDR1 MNHEY and CDR2 SVGAGI come from the germline V gene. Trimming pared 2 bases from V and 7 bases from J, leaving 15 bases between. This CDR3 comprises 15 residues.

The genes are TRBV2 and TRBJ1-6; 8 bases map to TRBD1. CDR1 SNHLY and CDR2 FYNNEI come from the germline V gene. With V trimmed by 6 bases and J by 7 bases, 2 bases remained unmatched. The length of the CDR3 is 13 residues. Written as DNA, the CDR3 is TGTGCCAGCAGCGGACAGGGAAATTCACCCCTCCACTTT. Its protein is CASSGQGNSPLHF.

The rearrangement uses TRBV6-1 and TRBJ1-2; perhaps TRBD1 as D (6 bases). Germline V CDR1 and CDR2: MNHNS, SASEGT. Trimming stripped 6 bases from V and 2 bases from J, with 10 bases between. The CDR3 is 13 residues long. Written as DNA, the CDR3 is TGTGCCAGCAGGACGGGACAAAACTATGGCTACACCTTC. This translates into CASRTGQNYGYTF.

In this sample, this clonotype turned up a few times. The chain has TRBV3-1 and TRBJ2-5; TRBD1 aligns across 10 bases. This CDR3 is 16 amino acids long. Germline V gives CDR1 LGHDT, CDR2 YNNKEL (reference sequence). The J segment lost 2 bases and the V segment lost 3 bases, leaving 6 bases of the junction unmatched. The CDR3 protein is CASSHVGTGAQETQYF. CDR3 nucleotide sequence: TGTGCCAGCAGCCATGTTGGGACAGGGGCTCAAGAGACCCAGTACTTC.

This clonotype turned up a few times. This chain connects TRBV20-1 to TRBJ1-5, with D unclear. This CDR3 contains 15 residues. The germline V gene encodes CDR1 DFQATT and CDR2 SNEGSKA (reference sequence). Trimming took 0 bases from V and 2 from J, leaving 11 bases between them. The CDR3 sequence: CSARDRMLGNQPQHF. The CDR3 DNA reads as TGCAGTGCTAGAGATCGGATGTTGGGCAATCAGCCCCAGCATTTT.

The chain uses TRBV20-1 and TRBJ2-3; 8 bases match TRBD2. Unmatched junction bases numbered 7, after V lost 6 bases and J lost 2 bases. Germline V lookup: CDR1 DFQATT, CDR2 SNEGSKA (reference sequence). This CDR3 contains 14 residues. Here the CDR3 DNA reads TGCAGTGCCCCCCAACTAGCGGCCACAGATACGCAGTATTTT. It codes for CSAPQLAATDTQYF.

This clonotype was picked up a small number of times. The chain couples TRBV5-6 to TRBJ2-5; D might be TRBD2 (5 bases). Trimming cost V 4 bases and J 5 bases, with 12 bases left between them. The CDR3 is 13 amino acids. Germline CDR1 SGHDT, CDR2 YYEEEE. This CDR3 reads CASSLDQRETQYF. Written as DNA, the CDR3 is TGTGCCAGCAGCCTCGATCAGCGGGAGACCCAGTACTTC.

V and J are TRBV7-2 and TRBJ2-7; 12 bases fit TRBD2. This CDR3 region has 15 residues. Germline assignment: CDR1 SGHTA and CDR2 FQGNSA. Trimming cost V 5 bases and J 4 bases; bases outside gene matches: 6. CDR3: CASSVTSGSSYEQYF. As DNA, the CDR3 is TGTGCCAGCAGCGTGACTAGCGGGAGTTCGTACGAGCAGTACTTC.

This clonotype was counted only a few times. The V gene is TRBV10-3, the J gene TRBJ2-3, with 9 bases identical to TRBD2. V was clipped by 4 bases and J by 4 bases; unmatched bases: 6. Germline lookup yields CDR1 ENHRY and CDR2 SYGVKD. This CDR3 has 15 amino acids. This chain's CDR3 is CAISGPGLASDTQYF. The CDR3 region has the DNA TGTGCCATCAGTGGACCGGGACTAGCCTCAGATACGCAGTATTTT.

This clonotype was seen more than once but under ten times. The chain couples TRBV5-1 to TRBJ2-3; 10 bases map to TRBD2. The CDR3 is made up of 14 amino acids. The germline V gene encodes CDR1 SGHRS and CDR2 YFSETQ. The V gene end was trimmed by 4 bases and the J gene end by 5 bases; junction bases not matched to a gene: 4. CDR3 residues: CASSTIAGGDTQYF. In DNA, the CDR3 is TGCGCCAGCAGCACGATAGCGGGGGGAGATACGCAGTATTTT.

The rearrangement joins TRBV4-1 to TRBJ2-1; TRBD1 matches at 8 bases. Germline V gene lookup returns CDR1 MGHRA and CDR2 YSYEKL. CDR3 size: 16 residues. Trimming cost V 3 bases and J 7 bases; bases outside gene matches: 11. CDR3 coding DNA: TGCGCCAGCAGCCAGGCCAACCAGGGGGCTTATAATGAGCAGTTCTTC. Translation gives CASSQANQGAYNEQFF.

This clonotype was seen a few times. The chain carries TRBV20-1 and TRBJ2-7, with a weak D call TRBD1 (5 bases). CDR3 length: 14 amino acids. Between the trimmed V and J ends, which lost 0 bases and 3 bases, there was a span of 12 bases. In germline, CDR1 is DFQATT, CDR2 SNEGSKA (reference sequence). The CDR3 DNA follows: TGCAGTGCTAGAGACTTCTTGACAGACTACGAGCAGTACTTC. Translated, it gives CSARDFLTDYEQYF.

J is TRBJ2-1 and V is TRBV6-2 or TRBV6-3; 8 bases agree with TRBD2. The CDR3 spans 18 residues. Losses at the gene ends were 7 bases for V and 1 base for J; bases not matched to a gene: 15. Germline loops: CDR1 MNHEY, CDR2 SVGEGT. The CDR3 coding sequence is TGTGCCAGCACTGCCGGGGGGGGATCCATCCCATCCTACAATGAGCAGTTCTTC. As protein: CASTAGGGSIPSYNEQFF.

This clonotype was seen many times. One junction end disagrees with the germline gene, perhaps due to a read error. The V and J genes are TRBV5-1 and TRBJ2-1; 12 bases are a match to TRBD2. The CDR3 has 16 amino acids. The V gene's germline CDR1 is SGHRS and CDR2 YFSETQ. DNA for the CDR3: TGTGCCAGCAGCTTAGCCAGACTAGCGGGGGACAATGAGCAGTTCTTC. Translating gives CASSLARLAGDNEQFF.

This clonotype occurred a few times. The gene calls are TRBV6-1 and TRBJ2-2, with 11 nucleotides matching TRBD2. V was pared by 10 bases and J by 3 bases, with 7 bases of the junction left unmatched. The CDR3 has 15 residues. The germline V gene has CDR1 MNHNS and CDR2 SASEGT. The CDR3 DNA sequence: TGTGCCACCCTCCCACTAGCGGGAGACACCGGGGAGCTGTTTTTT. This encodes CATLPLAGDTGELFF.

This clonotype was seen a few times. The chain employs TRBV27 and TRBJ2-3; D gene unclear. Germline V gives CDR1 MNHEY, CDR2 SMNVEV (reference sequence). V lost 2 bases and J lost 2, with 5 bases in between. The CDR3 is 13 residues long. The CDR3 loop is CASSLQVTDTQYF. The DNA for the CDR3 is TGTGCCAGCAGTTTACAGGTCACAGATACGCAGTATTTT.